These 3 T cell receptor beta chains were sequenced from one sample in a study of cytomegalovirus exposure and HLA in healthy donors. PCR used 60 Vbeta primers and 13 Jbeta primers. Profiled with immunoSEQ multiplex PCR; TCRdb holds only in-frame clones, not every one. The table records around 130,000 clones, over 75% of them present only once. Specimen: PBMCs. These receptor sequences come from a woman under 30 in good health and CMV-seronegative.

The chain combines TRBV5-1 with TRBJ2-1, with D hard to call. The CDR3 loop spans 16 amino acids. Germline V gene sequence: CDR1 SGHRS, CDR2 YFSETQ. V lost 0 bases, J lost 0 bases, and 10 bases lay in between. This CDR3 reads CASSLGALSSYNEQFF. The CDR3 DNA sequence: TGCGCCAGCAGCTTGGGGGCCCTAAGCTCCTACAATGAGCAGTTCTTC.

The table lists this clone with a few counts. The chain is built from TRBV5-1 and TRBJ1-2, with a weak D call TRBD1 (5 bases). Trimming took 4 bases from V and 5 from J, leaving 15 bases between them. This CDR3 comprises 14 residues. CDR1 is SGHRS, CDR2 YFSETQ, per germline. The CDR3 loop reads CASSPQGSGYGYTF. Here the CDR3 DNA reads TGCGCCAGCAGCCCCCAGGGCTCTGGATATGGCTACACCTTC.

The V call is TRBV12-2, the J call TRBJ2-1; the table's D call of TRBD1 was not tested on the DNA. TRBV12-2 is reported as a pseudogene. This CDR3 is built from 17 residues. The CDR3 DNA follows: TGTGCAAGTCCCATGGACAGGGGGCTCCCGGCCTACAATGAGCAGTTCTTC. Amino acid sequence: CASPMDRGLPAYNEQFF.